One TCR beta chain is described in this entry. The record originates from a study of shared clonotypes between healthy human individuals. Trimming removed 0 bases at V and 0 bases at J, with 14 bases between. The CDR3 covers 16 residues. Germline values: CDR1 GTSNPN, CDR2 SVGIG (reference sequence). Measured with immunoSEQ multiplex PCR; TCRdb has only the in-frame clones, and not every one. The sample lists about 530,000 clones; less than 96% were seen once. The sequenced sample was naive CD4+ T cells sorted from blood. Subset here: CD45RA+ positively selected. The chain joins TRBV30 to TRBJ1-1; D is possibly TRBD1 (5 bases). The source of this sequence is a woman in her twenties or thirties in good health. The CDR3 region has the DNA TGTGCCTGGAGTGTACGCGGGACCCTCATGAACACTGAAGCTTTCTTT. This codes for CAWSVRGTLMNTEAFF.